Below, 25 T cell receptor beta chains from the same sample are listed, as sequenced in a study of spatial heterogeneity in lung cancer. Study-level findings and limits: Mutation tallies in tumors tracked expanded intratumoral alpha and beta TCR counts.

These receptors' antigens are unknown. Time point defined: sample taken at primary tumor resection. TCRdb analysed the 5' RACE reads with MiXCR anew, one entry per CDR3 protein. This sample has a few thousand distinct CDR3 sequences, with roughly 13% found just once. The sequencing here drew on lung tumor tissue, taken at surgery. These receptors originate from a female donor with early-stage non-small cell lung cancer.

By its share, this clonotype is medium-sized. The genes are TRBV4-1 and TRBJ2-7; 9 nucleotides line up with TRBD1. V dropped 4 bases and J dropped 4; count of bases not matched to a gene: 8. The length of the CDR3 is 15 residues. CDR1 MGHRA and CDR2 YSYEKL come from the germline V gene. CDR3 DNA: TGCGCCAGCAGCCGAGCACAGGGGGCTGGGTACGAGCAGTACTTC. Protein: CASSRAQGAGYEQYF.

This clonotype was observed a handful of times. This chain connects TRBV6-5 to TRBJ2-6; D remains ambiguous. CDR3 size: 16 residues. Germline CDR1 MNHEY, CDR2 SVGAGI. V gave up 6 bases and J gave up 0 bases, with 12 bases separating them. The CDR3 region has the DNA TGTGCCAGCAGCCTACGTTCAGGCTCTGGGGCCAACGTCCTGACTTTC. Protein sequence: CASSLRSGSGANVLTF.

This clonotype is deemed medium-sized (0.01 to 0.1%). The chain links TRBV20-1 to TRBJ2-3; weak D call: TRBD1 (6 bases). The CDR3 is made up of 12 amino acids. With 6 bases removed from V and 4 bases from J, the gap between germline ends came to 11 bases. Germline CDR1 reads DFQATT; CDR2 reads SNEGSKA (reference sequence). CDR3 sequence (DNA): TGCAGTGCCAGGGGCATCTCAGATACGCAGTATTTT. Its protein product is CSARGISDTQYF.

This clonotype is categorized as medium-sized. The rearrangement uses TRBV7-2 and TRBJ2-7, with D possibly matching TRBD1 (5 bases). Germline CDR1 is SGHTA and CDR2 is FQGNSA. The V end was cut by 5 bases, the J end by 0 bases, with 11 bases between. The CDR3 contains 14 residues. As DNA, the CDR3 is TGTGCCAGCAGCAACAACAGGTTCTCCTACGAGCAGTACTTC. Protein product: CASSNNRFSYEQYF.

By frequency in the sample, this clonotype is medium-sized. The rearrangement joins TRBV5-1 to TRBJ2-5; no definite D call. Trimming shortened V by 4 bases and J by 5 bases, and 12 bases separated the two germline ends. CDR3 length: 13 residues. Germline V gene sequence: CDR1 SGHRS, CDR2 YFSETQ. The CDR3 DNA is TGCGCCAGCAGCCCCTACGCCCGGGAGACCCAGTACTTC. Its translation is CASSPYARETQYF.

The chain combines TRBV20-1 with TRBJ1-1; D not resolved. Trimming left V 3 bases short and J 3 bases short, with 14 bases between. The germline V gene encodes CDR1 DFQATT and CDR2 SNEGSKA (reference sequence). CDR3 length: 14 residues. CDR3 protein: CSASRGPMDTEAFF. The CDR3 bases are TGCAGTGCTAGCCGCGGTCCGATGGACACTGAAGCTTTCTTT.

V and J are TRBV5-6 and TRBJ2-5; no reliable D call. Germline V gives CDR1 SGHDT, CDR2 YYEEEE. With 0 bases removed from V and 2 bases from J, the gap between germline ends came to 2 bases. The CDR3 extends over 12 amino acids. The CDR3 region has the DNA TGTGCCAGCAGCTTGGATCAAGAGACCCAGTACTTC. It specifies CASSLDQETQYF.

This clonotype is medium-sized within its sample. The V gene is TRBV6-2 or TRBV6-3, the J gene TRBJ2-2; D not resolved. CDR3 length equals 12 residues. The V end lost 2 bases, the J end lost 4 bases, and 2 bases lay between the germline ends. CDR1 is MNHEY and CDR2 is SVGEGT in the germline V gene. The CDR3 nucleotides read TGTGCCAGCAGTTACGCCACCGGGGAGCTGTTTTTT. Its translation is CASSYATGELFF.

The chain joins TRBV5-1 to TRBJ2-1, with a possible D match to TRBD1 (8 bases). Germline values: CDR1 SGHRS, CDR2 YFSETQ. The CDR3 extends over 15 amino acids. Trimming took off 7 bases at V and 3 bases at J, with 17 bases between the two ends. The CDR3 is CASRTGGRVYNEQFF. The CDR3 DNA reads as TGCGCCAGCCGCACAGGGGGGAGGGTCTACAATGAGCAGTTCTTC.

This clonotype was seen a handful of times. The chain has TRBV7-2 and TRBJ1-2; TRBD1 aligns across 7 bases. The length of the CDR3 is 15 residues. Trimming cost V 2 bases and J 6 bases; bases outside gene matches: 9. CDR1 and CDR2 from the germline V gene are SGHTA and FQGNSA. In nucleotides, the CDR3 is TGTGCCAGCAGCTTATTCAGGGGGGCTGGCGATGGCTACACCTTC. Translated, it gives CASSLFRGAGDGYTF.

This clonotype is medium-sized (0.01 to 0.1%) in the sample. The rearrangement uses TRBV7-8 and TRBJ2-4; D may be TRBD1 or TRBD2 (6 bases each). The V gene lost 5 bases and the J gene lost 9 bases, with 20 bases spanning the gap. The CDR3 consists of 15 residues. Germline assignment: CDR1 SGHVS and CDR2 FQNEAQ. CDR3 sequence: CASSQIANREAIQYF. Here the CDR3 DNA reads TGTGCCAGCAGCCAAATCGCCAACAGGGAGGCCATTCAGTACTTC.

By proportion, this clonotype is medium-sized. V gene TRBV19 combines with J gene TRBJ2-5; 9 nucleotides align to TRBD2. The CDR3 sequence is 14 residues long. The germline gives CDR1 LNHDA, CDR2 SQIVND (reference sequence). The V gene end was trimmed by 6 bases and the J gene end by 5 bases; junction bases not matched to a gene: 7. The CDR3, as DNA: TGTGCCAGTAGAAGTAGCGGGAGTGTGGAGACCCAGTACTTC. It translates to CASRSSGSVETQYF.

In its sample, this clonotype is medium-sized. V is TRBV5-1 and J is TRBJ2-6, with a weak D call TRBD1 (6 bases). CDR3 length equals 17 residues. Trimming cost V 0 bases and J 2 bases, with 12 bases left between them. Germline V gives CDR1 SGHRS, CDR2 YFSETQ. CDR3 loop: CASSLDRVGAGANVLTF. The CDR3 bases are TGCGCCAGCAGCTTGGACAGGGTTGGCGCTGGGGCCAACGTCCTGACTTTC.

Sample share makes this clonotype medium-sized. V gene TRBV7-6 combines with J gene TRBJ2-5, with D possibly matching TRBD2 (5 bases). The CDR3 is 15 amino acids. The ends were cut back, 5 bases at V and 5 bases at J, with 18 bases in the middle. Germline V lookup: CDR1 SGHVS, CDR2 FNYEAQ. CDR3 sequence reads: CASSTNRGSRETQYF. CDR3 bases: TGTGCCAGCAGCACTAATCGAGGGAGTCGGGAGACCCAGTACTTC. Full variable domain (rest looked up from reference TRBV7-6 and TRBJ2-5): GAGVSQSPRYKVTKRGQDVALRCDPISGHVSLYWYRQALGQGPEFLTYFNYEAQQDKSGLPNDRFSAERPEGSISTLTIQRTEQRDSAMYRCASSTNRGSRETQYFGPGTRLLVL.

This clonotype was found many times. This chain connects TRBV19 to TRBJ2-1; 7 nucleotides agree with TRBD2. This CDR3 contains 16 residues. Germline lookup yields CDR1 LNHDA and CDR2 SQIVND (reference sequence). The V gene end was trimmed by 5 bases and the J gene end by 10 bases; junction bases not matched to a gene: 17. The CDR3 loop reads CASSPLLAAAYGEQFF. For the CDR3, the DNA is TGTGCCAGTAGTCCTCTCCTAGCGGCAGCTTACGGGGAGCAGTTCTTC.

Judged by abundance, this clonotype is medium-sized. CDR3 nucleotide sequence: TGTGCCAGCAGCTTGGGACTAGCGGGAGGGCCGAACACCGGGGAGCTGTTTTTT. Encoded protein: CASSLGLAGGPNTGELFF. This sequence joins TRBV5-5 and TRBJ2-2; 14 bases align to TRBD2. CDR1 and CDR2 (germline): SGHKS, YYEKEE (reference sequence). With V trimmed by 0 bases and J by 0 bases, 1 base remained unmatched. The CDR3 has 18 amino acids.

This clonotype counts as medium-sized (0.01 to 0.1%). The chain couples TRBV25-1 to TRBJ2-3, with 7 nucleotides matching TRBD2. This CDR3 spans 14 amino acids. Germline lookup yields CDR1 MGHDK and CDR2 SYGVNS. V lost 3 bases and J lost 1; bases outside the gene matches: 1. The DNA of the CDR3 is TGTGCCAGCAGTGATGGGGGGGGCACAGATACGCAGTATTTT. It yields the protein CASSDGGGTDTQYF.

The rearrangement uses TRBV30 and TRBJ1-1; weak D call: TRBD1 (5 bases). This CDR3 is 13 amino acids long. V was trimmed by 5 bases and J by 3 bases, leaving 13 bases between them. Germline V lookup: CDR1 GTSNPN, CDR2 SVGIG (reference sequence). DNA of the CDR3: TGTGCCTGGGCCCCGATGGGGGACACTGAAGCTTTCTTT. It is translated as CAWAPMGDTEAFF.

This clonotype was recorded at least ten times. The rearrangement joins TRBV28 to TRBJ2-2; 7 positions agree with TRBD1. In germline, CDR1 is MDHEN, CDR2 SYDVKM. With 6 bases clipped from V and 8 bases from J, the junction kept 15 bases outside the gene matches. The CDR3 totals 16 residues. CDR3 in amino acids: CASRLTGLVGAGELFF. In DNA form, the CDR3 reads TGTGCCAGCAGACTGACAGGGCTCGTAGGAGCGGGGGAGCTGTTTTTT.

By sample fraction, this clonotype is medium-sized (0.01 to 0.1%). The rearrangement uses TRBV7-2 and TRBJ2-5, with TRBD2 matching over 7 bases. Germline V CDR1 and CDR2: SGHTA, FQGNSA. This CDR3 contains 14 residues. Trimming at V came to 6 bases and at J to 5 bases, leaving 9 bases not matched to a gene. CDR3 coding DNA: TGTGCCAGCAGGACTCGGGGAGGGTCGGAGACCCAGTACTTC. This codes for CASRTRGGSETQYF. Full variable domain (remainder filled in from reference TRBV7-2 and TRBJ2-5): GAGVSQSPSNKVTEKGKDVELRCDPISGHTALYWYRQSLGQGLEFLIYFQGNSAPDKSGLPSDRFSAERTGGSVSTLTIQRTQQEDSAVYLCASRTRGGSETQYFGPGTRLLVL.

The chain uses TRBV7-2 and TRBJ2-7; weak D call: TRBD2 (6 bases). Between the trimmed V and J ends, which lost 6 bases and 4 bases, there was a span of 22 bases. The CDR3 totals 16 residues. Germline loops: CDR1 SGHTA, CDR2 FQGNSA. CDR3: CASRFNRDGSRYEQYF. The CDR3 DNA follows: TGTGCCAGCAGATTCAATAGGGACGGGAGTCGGTACGAGCAGTACTTC.

By sample share, this clonotype is medium-sized (0.01 to 0.1%). V and J are TRBV28 and TRBJ2-6, with TRBD2 as a possible D gene (6 bases). V was shortened by 5 bases and J by 0 bases, with 11 bases between the two germline ends. Germline V gene lookup returns CDR1 MDHEN and CDR2 SYDVKM. CDR3 size: 16 residues. In DNA form, the CDR3 reads TGTGCCAGCAGTCTGGAGGGAGACTCTGGGGCCAACGTCCTGACTTTC. Amino acids: CASSLEGDSGANVLTF.

By its share, this clonotype is medium-sized. The CDR3 loop is CASSLEGPGTQYF. DNA of the CDR3: TGTGCCAGCAGCTTAGAGGGGCCAGGGACGCAGTATTTT. This chain joins TRBV11-2 and TRBJ2-3; D may be TRBD1 (5 bases). Trimming stripped 0 bases from V and 9 bases from J, with 10 bases between. The CDR3 length is 13 residues. Germline CDR1 reads SGHAT; CDR2 reads FQNNGV.

Relative to its sample, this clonotype is medium-sized. The rearrangement joins TRBV2 to TRBJ2-7; 10 bases match TRBD1. The CDR3 covers 12 residues. The germline gives CDR1 SNHLY, CDR2 FYNNEI. Trimming removed 6 bases from V and 7 bases from J; junction bases left unmatched: 3. CDR3 sequence reads: CASRDRGWEQYF. CDR3 bases: TGTGCCAGCAGGGACAGGGGGTGGGAGCAGTACTTC.

This clonotype was seen just once. V gene TRBV5-6 combines with J gene TRBJ1-5; 7 bases map to TRBD1. The CDR3 extends over 13 amino acids. CDR1 and CDR2 (germline): SGHDT, YYEEEE. V shed 3 bases, J shed 7 bases, and the junction held 4 bases outside the gene matches. CDR3 region: CASSSDRDQPQHF. The CDR3 nucleotides read TGTGCCAGCAGCTCCGACAGGGACCAGCCCCAGCATTTT.